Each of the 15 T cell receptor beta chains below was sequenced from the same sample in a study of control samples from healthy donors and cancer patients. Data came from immunoSEQ multiplex PCR; TCRdb stores just in-frame clones and leaves some out. The table has 120,000 to 150,000 clones, around 90% seen once. Sequencing was performed on blood. All receptors derive from a man in his thirties or forties in good health.

The chain uses TRBV6-2 or TRBV6-3 and TRBJ2-7; no clear D gene. The CDR3 consists of 15 residues. Germline V gene sequence: CDR1 MNHEY, CDR2 SVGEGT. The V gene lost 4 bases and the J gene lost 3 bases, with 16 bases spanning the gap. The CDR3 nucleotides read TGTGCCAGCAGTTTTTCGCCGGGTTTCGACTACGAGCAGTACTTC. Amino acid sequence: CASSFSPGFDYEQYF.

V and J are TRBV10-3 and TRBJ1-3; D remains ambiguous. The germline gives CDR1 ENHRY, CDR2 SYGVKD. This CDR3 spans 13 amino acids. V lost 7 bases and J lost 0, with 7 bases in between. The CDR3 sequence is CAITPNSGNTIYF. The CDR3, as DNA: TGTGCCATCACCCCTAACTCTGGAAACACCATATATTTT.

The rearrangement uses TRBV11-2 and TRBJ2-7, with D possibly matching TRBD1 (6 bases). In germline, CDR1 is SGHAT, CDR2 FQNNGV. The CDR3 length is 12 residues. V was cut by 5 bases and J by 5 bases, with 10 bases left in between. The CDR3 loop is CASSDTGNEQYF. In DNA form, the CDR3 reads TGTGCCAGCAGCGATACAGGGAACGAGCAGTACTTC.

The CDR3 DNA reads TGTGCCAGCAGCACCCCATGGCACACCGGGGAGCTGTTTTTT. Translating gives CASSTPWHTGELFF. The chain recombines TRBV7-9 with TRBJ2-2; D gene unclear. V was cut by 5 bases and J by 3 bases, with 10 bases left in between. Per germline, CDR1 SEHNR and CDR2 FQNEAQ (reference sequence). The CDR3 spans 14 residues. Supplemented by reference TRBV7-9 and TRBJ2-2, the full variable domain reads DTGVSQNPRHKITKRGQNVTFRCDPISEHNRLYWYRQTLGQGPEFLTYFQNEAQLEKSRLLSDRFSAERPKGSFSTLEIQRTEQGDSAMYLCASSTPWHTGELFFGEGSRLTVL.

On this clone itself: Other DNA sequences in the sample encode the same CDR3. V gene TRBV3-1 (or the pseudogene TRBV3-2) combines with J gene TRBJ1-3; D might be TRBD1 (6 bases). CDR1 LGHDT and CDR2 YNNKEL come from the germline V gene (reference sequence). The CDR3 runs 15 residues. Trimming shortened V by 0 bases and J by 4 bases, and 10 bases separated the two germline ends. The CDR3 DNA is TGTGCCAGCAGCCAAGATTCGGGGGGCGGAAACACCATATATTTT. It translates to CASSQDSGGGNTIYF.

The chain recombines TRBV27 with TRBJ1-5; D uncertain. The CDR3 loop spans 13 amino acids. The germline CDR1 and CDR2 sequences are MNHEY and SMNVEV (reference sequence). V lost 2 bases to trimming and J lost 5 bases, with 7 bases between them. The CDR3 DNA sequence: TGTGCCAGCAGTTTAGGGGTAGATCAGCCCCAGCATTTT. It specifies CASSLGVDQPQHF.

The chain is built from TRBV6-5 and TRBJ2-4, with D perhaps given as TRBD1 or TRBD2 (5 bases each). Trimming stripped 5 bases from V and 8 bases from J, with 19 bases between. The CDR3 is 15 residues long. The V gene's germline CDR1 is MNHEY and CDR2 SVGAGI. This chain's CDR3 is CASSNRDPRRDIQYF. The CDR3 nucleotides read TGTGCCAGCAGTAACCGGGACCCCCGGAGAGACATTCAGTACTTC.

V gene TRBV19 combines with J gene TRBJ1-1, with D possibly matching TRBD1 (6 bases). Trimming took off 7 bases at V and 6 bases at J, with 18 bases between the two ends. Germline V lookup: CDR1 LNHDA, CDR2 SQIVND (reference sequence). CDR3 length: 14 amino acids. Here the CDR3 reads CASNPEQGRAEAFF. The CDR3 DNA reads TGTGCCAGTAATCCGGAGCAGGGGAGGGCTGAAGCTTTCTTT.

The chain recombines TRBV6-5 with TRBJ1-3; maybe TRBD1 (5 bases). This CDR3 has 14 amino acids. V was clipped by 7 bases and J by 1 base, with 11 bases between them. CDR1 and CDR2 (germline): MNHEY, SVGAGI. CDR3 DNA: TGTGCCAGCACCGCAGGGTTTTCTGGAAACACCATATATTTT. Translation: CASTAGFSGNTIYF.

This clone has only a few counts. As DNA, the CDR3 is TGTGCCACCAGCGACAGGGAACTCTACAATGAGCAGTTCTTC. Translated, it gives CATSDRELYNEQFF. The V call is TRBV15, the J call TRBJ2-1; 7 bases are a match to TRBD1. V lost 5 bases, J lost 3 bases, and 4 bases stayed unmatched. Per germline, CDR1 LNHNV and CDR2 YYDKDF (reference sequence). CDR3 length: 14 residues.

The chain employs TRBV7-9 and TRBJ2-1, with D possibly being TRBD2 (7 bases). Looked up from germline, CDR1 is SEHNR and CDR2 is FQNEAQ (reference sequence). The V and J ends lost 5 bases and 6 bases respectively, with 14 bases between them. The CDR3 has 14 amino acids. In DNA, the CDR3 is TGTGCCAGCAGCCACGGGGGGCAGGGCAATGAGCAGTTCTTC. This gives the protein CASSHGGQGNEQFF.

The V call is TRBV19, the J call TRBJ2-3, with D possibly TRBD1 on 5 matching bases. V was cut by 5 bases and J by 4 bases, with 10 bases left in between. The CDR3 has 13 residues. Germline V gene lookup returns CDR1 LNHDA and CDR2 SQIVND (reference sequence). CDR3: CASSRQGPDTQYF. The CDR3 nucleotides read TGTGCCAGTAGTCGCCAGGGCCCAGATACGCAGTATTTT.

The chain has TRBV27 and TRBJ2-6; no definite D call. The CDR3 is 13 amino acids. CDR1 and CDR2 from the germline V gene are MNHEY and SMNVEV (reference sequence). The V end was cut by 3 bases, the J end by 3 bases, with 3 bases between. CDR3 bases: TGTGCCAGCAGTTTTAGTGGGGCCAACGTCCTGACTTTC. It encodes CASSFSGANVLTF.

The table lists this clone with many counts. Other nucleotide sequences in the sample specify the same CDR3. CDR3 bases: TGTGCCAGCAGCGCGGGACAGGGCGACTATGGCTACACCTTC. This encodes CASSAGQGDYGYTF. The genes are TRBV9 and TRBJ1-2; 9 bases map to TRBD1. The germline V gene encodes CDR1 SGDLS and CDR2 YYNGEE. The CDR3 length is 14 residues. V was pared by 3 bases and J by 3 bases, with 3 bases of the junction left unmatched.

The gene calls are TRBV5-6 and TRBJ2-7; the D call may be TRBD1 or TRBD2 (5 bases each). This CDR3 is 13 amino acids long. V lost 0 bases and J 6 bases, leaving 10 bases between the germline ends. Germline V gene lookup returns CDR1 SGHDT and CDR2 YYEEEE. DNA of the CDR3: TGTGCCAGCAGCTTGGAGGCAGGGACCGAGCAGTACTTC. This sequence encodes CASSLEAGTEQYF.